This TCR beta chain was sequenced for a study of blood T cell repertoires in COVID-19. CDR3 length: 15 residues. Per germline, CDR1 SGHKS and CDR2 YYEKEE (reference sequence). Between the trimmed V and J ends, which lost 4 bases and 3 bases, there was a span of 14 bases. As originally analysed: The assay estimated nucleated cells by amplifying reference gene primers. The data were produced by immunoSEQ multiplex PCR, yet TCRdb's version contains in-frame clones alone and is incomplete. V and J calls and clone size follow that table, whereas D and trimming were derived from the DNA. The data show roughly 70,000 clones, 85% to 90% seen once.

The source material was peripheral blood. This TCR came from a man over 45 with active COVID-19. The rearrangement links TRBV5-5 to TRBJ1-5; TRBD1 is a possible D gene (5 bases). The CDR3 is CASSLIAGLNQPQHF. The CDR3 region has the DNA TGTGCCAGCAGCCTAATAGCAGGGCTCAATCAGCCCCAGCATTTT. Full variable domain (missing parts from reference TRBV5-5 and TRBJ1-5): DAGVTQSPTHLIKTRGQQVTLRCSPISGHKSVSWYQQVLGQGPQFIFQYYEKEERGRGNFPDRFSARQFPNYSSELNVNALLLGDSALYLCASSLIAGLNQPQHFGDGTRLSIL.